This T cell receptor beta chain emerged from a study of T cells in women clearing cervical HPV infection. Study conclusions and caveats: Repertoire richness, not evenness, was significantly elevated in CIN3+ cases versus controls.

immunoSEQ multiplex PCR used an average of roughly 1,100 ng genomic DNA. Assay used: immunoSEQ multiplex PCR; TCRdb lists only in-frame clones, some missing. This sample's clone table lists roughly 13,000 clones. This clone is called medium-sized based on its frequency. What it recognizes is unknown. The read ends 3 residues early relative to the CDR3; the germline J gene fills the gap. Trimming shortened V by 8 bases and J by 0 bases, and 6 bases separated the two germline ends. Looked up from germline, CDR1 is MNHEY and CDR2 is SVGEGT. The CDR3 has 12 amino acids. The rearrangement uses TRBV6-2 or TRBV6-3 and TRBJ2-3, with unresolved D. The clonotype comes from a woman aged 18 to 69 with a cervical HPV16 infection that either progressed to CIN3+ or cleared (not recorded which). Sequenced sample: blood buffy coat. The DNA read from the CDR3 is TGTGCCAGCTCCCCGAGCACAGATACG. As protein: CASSPSTDT. The full CDR3 sequence reads CASSPSTDTQYF.